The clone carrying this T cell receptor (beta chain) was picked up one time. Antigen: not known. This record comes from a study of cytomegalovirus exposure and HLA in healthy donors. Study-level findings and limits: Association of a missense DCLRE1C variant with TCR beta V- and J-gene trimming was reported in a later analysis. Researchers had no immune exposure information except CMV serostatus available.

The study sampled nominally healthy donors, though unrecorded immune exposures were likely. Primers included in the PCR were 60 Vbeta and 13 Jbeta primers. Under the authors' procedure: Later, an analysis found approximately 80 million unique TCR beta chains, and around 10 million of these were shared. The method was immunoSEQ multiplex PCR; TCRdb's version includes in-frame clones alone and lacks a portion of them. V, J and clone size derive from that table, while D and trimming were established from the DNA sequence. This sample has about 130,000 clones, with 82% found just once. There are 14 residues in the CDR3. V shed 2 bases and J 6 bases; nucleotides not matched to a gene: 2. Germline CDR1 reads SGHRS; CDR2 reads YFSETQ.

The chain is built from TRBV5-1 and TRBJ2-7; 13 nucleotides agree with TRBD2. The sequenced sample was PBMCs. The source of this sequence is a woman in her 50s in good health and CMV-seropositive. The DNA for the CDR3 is TGCGCCAGCAGCTTAGGACTAGCGGGAGTCGAGCAGTACTTC. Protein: CASSLGLAGVEQYF.